These 20 T cell receptor beta chains came from one sample sequenced in a study of technical replicates of blood from a handful of donors. Repertoires were generated with immunoSEQ multiplex PCR, while TCRdb's copy carries only in-frame clones and drops some. Among about 73,000 clones, around 93% were seen once, and the ten largest hold 0.2% to 0.3%. Material for sequencing was T cells isolated from PBMCs. The receptors were gathered from a human donor in good health.

The V call is TRBV9, the J call TRBJ2-1, with 8 bases identical to TRBD1. Germline CDR1 and CDR2: SGDLS and YYNGEE. V gave up 0 bases and J gave up 6 bases; unmatched junction bases: 5. The CDR3 sequence is 15 residues long. DNA of the CDR3: TGTGCCAGCAGCGTAGTAGACAGGGGATTCAATGAGCAGTTCTTC. Its protein is CASSVVDRGFNEQFF.

This clone was observed once. The chain joins TRBV5-1 to TRBJ2-7; D is uncertain. Trimming removed 0 bases at V and 2 bases at J, with 6 bases between. Looked up from germline, CDR1 is SGHRS and CDR2 is YFSETQ. This CDR3 is built from 13 residues. CDR3 loop: CASSLEPTYEQYF. DNA for the CDR3: TGCGCCAGCAGCTTGGAGCCCACCTACGAGCAGTACTTC.

The V call is TRBV28, the J call TRBJ2-7, with 8 bases fitting TRBD2. The CDR3 contains 12 residues. CDR1 MDHEN and CDR2 SYDVKM come from the germline V gene. With V trimmed by 6 bases and J by 2 bases, 0 bases remained unmatched. In nucleotides, the CDR3 is TGTGCCAGCAGGGGACTAGCCTACGAGCAGTACTTC. Its protein product is CASRGLAYEQYF.

The chain joins TRBV5-1 to TRBJ2-3; 9 nucleotides align to TRBD2. The CDR3 contains 15 residues. V lost 5 bases, J lost 2 bases, and 6 bases stayed unmatched. Germline V CDR1 and CDR2: SGHRS, YFSETQ. For the CDR3, the DNA is TGCGCCAGCAGTGACAGCGGGGGGTCCACAGATACGCAGTATTTT. This gives the protein CASSDSGGSTDTQYF. The whole variable domain, remainder taken from reference TRBV5-1 and TRBJ2-3, is KAGVTQTPRYLIKTRGQQVTLSCSPISGHRSVSWYQQTPGQGLQFLFEYFSETQRNKGNFPGRFSGRQFSNSRSEMNVSTLELGDSALYLCASSDSGGSTDTQYFGPGTRLTVL.

CDR3 amino acids: CASSSAYGSGGNDYGYTF. The CDR3 nucleotides read TGCGCCAGCAGCTCAGCTTACGGGTCGGGGGGTAATGACTATGGCTACACCTTC. V is TRBV5-1 and J is TRBJ1-2; a possible D gene is TRBD1 (5 bases). Trimming shortened V by 3 bases and J by 3 bases, and 24 bases separated the two germline ends. Germline values: CDR1 SGHRS, CDR2 YFSETQ. The CDR3 runs to 18 residues.

This sequence joins TRBV5-1 and TRBJ2-7; D is perhaps TRBD1 (5 bases). The germline V and J ends were trimmed by 4 bases and 3 bases, with 8 bases remaining between them. The V gene's germline CDR1 is SGHRS and CDR2 YFSETQ. The CDR3 consists of 12 residues. CDR3 sequence (DNA): TGCGCCAGCAGCCGAGACAGCTACGAGCAGTACTTC. As protein: CASSRDSYEQYF.

The chain is built from TRBV6-5 and TRBJ1-2; TRBD1 might be the D (5 bases). The germline V gene has CDR1 MNHEY and CDR2 SVGAGI. The CDR3 sequence is 12 residues long. V lost 7 bases, J lost 3 bases, and 9 bases lay in between. The CDR3 loop reads CASIDSYYGYTF. The CDR3 region has the DNA TGTGCCAGCATCGACAGTTACTATGGCTACACCTTC.

The chain recombines TRBV2 with TRBJ1-1; 7 bases map to TRBD1. CDR3 size: 14 residues. Germline V gene sequence: CDR1 SNHLY, CDR2 FYNNEI. Losses at the gene ends were 10 bases for V and 8 bases for J; bases not matched to a gene: 16. CDR3 residues: CATRTTGAGPEAFF. CDR3 in DNA: TGTGCCACCCGTACTACAGGGGCCGGTCCCGAAGCTTTCTTT.

This clone was counted between two and nine times. The chain joins TRBV19 to TRBJ1-6, with 7 nucleotides matching TRBD1. The trim removed 3 bases at V and 12 bases at J, leaving 5 bases unmatched. This CDR3 contains 13 residues. Germline lookup yields CDR1 LNHDA and CDR2 SQIVND (reference sequence). This chain's CDR3 is CASSIADREPLHF. The CDR3 DNA follows: TGTGCCAGTAGTATCGCCGACAGGGAACCCCTCCACTTT.

The V call is TRBV18, the J call TRBJ1-1, with a weak D call TRBD1 (6 bases). Trimming took off 6 bases at V and 0 bases at J, with 11 bases between the two ends. The CDR3 extends over 14 amino acids. The germline CDR1 and CDR2 sequences are KGHSH and LQKENI. This chain's CDR3 is CASSTGYMNTEAFF. The CDR3 DNA reads TGTGCCAGCTCGACAGGCTATATGAACACTGAAGCTTTCTTT.

This chain links TRBV30 with TRBJ2-3; D not certain. V was trimmed by 3 bases and J by 3 bases, leaving 4 bases between them. The CDR3 contains 11 residues. The germline V gene has CDR1 GTSNPN and CDR2 SVGIG (reference sequence). The CDR3 loop is CAWSQTDTQYF. The CDR3 bases are TGTGCCTGGAGCCAGACAGATACGCAGTATTTT.

This CDR3 is CASSFTGQPPGNTEAFF. CDR3 sequence (DNA): TGTGCCAGTAGTTTCACGGGACAGCCGCCAGGAAACACTGAAGCTTTCTTT. The chain has TRBV19 and TRBJ1-1; the match to TRBD1 covers 7 bases. CDR1 is LNHDA, CDR2 SQIVND, per germline (reference sequence). The V and J ends lost 5 bases and 2 bases, in that order; junction bases with no gene match: 14. The CDR3 has 17 residues.

The chain is built from TRBV9 and TRBJ2-7; a weak D match, TRBD1 (5 bases). The CDR3 extends over 13 amino acids. V lost 2 bases and J lost 0, with 6 bases in between. Per the germline V gene, CDR1 is SGDLS and CDR2 is YYNGEE. The CDR3 here is CASSVDISYEQYF. The CDR3 DNA follows: TGTGCCAGCAGCGTGGACATCTCCTACGAGCAGTACTTC.

The chain carries TRBV5-1 and TRBJ2-7; D perhaps matches TRBD2 (6 bases). This CDR3 is built from 16 residues. The ends were cut back, 0 bases at V and 1 base at J, with 14 bases in the middle. Germline-derived CDR1 and CDR2 are SGHRS and YFSETQ. The DNA of the CDR3 is TGCGCCAGCAGCTTGGATTCGGTGGGGGGTTCCTACGAGCAGTACTTC. It specifies CASSLDSVGGSYEQYF.

This clone appeared a single time. The chain links TRBV4-2 to TRBJ1-2; D might be TRBD1 (6 bases). The CDR3 is made up of 15 amino acids. Trimming stripped 0 bases from V and 8 bases from J, with 16 bases between. Germline lookup yields CDR1 LGHNA and CDR2 YNFKEQ. The CDR3 sequence: CASSQDLTTGRGYTF. The CDR3 DNA is TGTGCCAGCAGCCAAGACTTAACCACAGGGAGAGGCTACACCTTC.

This chain joins TRBV6-1 and TRBJ1-1; the D gene is possibly TRBD1 (6 bases). The CDR3 is made up of 13 amino acids. Germline loops: CDR1 MNHNS, CDR2 SASEGT. Trimming shortened V by 8 bases and J by 2 bases, and 12 bases separated the two germline ends. CDR3 residues: CASPRTDNTEAFF. CDR3 bases: TGTGCCAGCCCGCGGACAGATAACACTGAAGCTTTCTTT.

V is TRBV6-1 and J is TRBJ1-5; 7 bases are a match to TRBD1. This CDR3 comprises 17 residues. CDR1 is MNHNS and CDR2 is SASEGT in the germline V gene. V gave up 4 bases and J gave up 2 bases; unmatched junction bases: 11. The CDR3 DNA reads TGTGCCAGCAGTGCATCCGCAACAGGGGTCGGCAATCAGCCCCAGCATTTT. As protein: CASSASATGVGNQPQHF.

This chain uses TRBV7-9 with TRBJ2-7, with unresolved D. The CDR3 covers 12 residues. Trimming removed 5 bases from V and 1 base from J, with 6 bases in between. Germline V lookup: CDR1 SEHNR, CDR2 FQNEAQ (reference sequence). The CDR3 spells CASSRPSYEQYF. The CDR3, as DNA: TGTGCCAGCAGCCGTCCTTCCTACGAGCAGTACTTC.

The rearrangement links TRBV4-2 to TRBJ1-3; 7 nucleotides agree with TRBD1. Trimming cost V 4 bases and J 2 bases; bases outside gene matches: 8. This CDR3 has 16 residues. The germline CDR1 and CDR2 sequences are LGHNA and YNFKEQ. The CDR3 DNA reads TGTGCCAGCAGCCCAAATCCGGGACAGACTGGAAACACCATATATTTT. Protein product: CASSPNPGQTGNTIYF.

J is TRBJ1-1 and V is TRBV5-5, with a possible D match to TRBD1 (6 bases). CDR1 is SGHKS, CDR2 YYEKEE, per germline (reference sequence). CDR3 length: 14 residues. With 2 bases removed from V and 1 base from J, the gap between germline ends came to 9 bases. The CDR3 here is CASSLQGRNTEAFF. CDR3 nucleotides: TGTGCCAGCAGCTTACAGGGAAGGAACACTGAAGCTTTCTTT.